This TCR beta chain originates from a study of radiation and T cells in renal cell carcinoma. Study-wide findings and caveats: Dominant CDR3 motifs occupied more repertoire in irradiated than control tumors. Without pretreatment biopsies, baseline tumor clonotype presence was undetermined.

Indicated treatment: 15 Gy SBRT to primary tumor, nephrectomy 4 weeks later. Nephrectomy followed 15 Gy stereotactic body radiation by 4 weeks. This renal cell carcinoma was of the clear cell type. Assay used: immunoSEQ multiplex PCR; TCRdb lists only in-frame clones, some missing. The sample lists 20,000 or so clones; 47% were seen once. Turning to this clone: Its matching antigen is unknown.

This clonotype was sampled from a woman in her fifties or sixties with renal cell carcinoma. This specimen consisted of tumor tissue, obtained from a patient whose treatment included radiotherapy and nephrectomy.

CDR3 coding DNA: TGCGCCAGCAGCTTCTCGGAAAGCACAGATACGCAGTATTTT. Amino acids: CASSFSESTDTQYF. The chain has TRBV5-1 and TRBJ2-3; D ambiguous. Trimming removed 2 bases at V and 0 bases at J, with 7 bases between. In germline, CDR1 is SGHRS, CDR2 YFSETQ. The CDR3 spans 14 residues.